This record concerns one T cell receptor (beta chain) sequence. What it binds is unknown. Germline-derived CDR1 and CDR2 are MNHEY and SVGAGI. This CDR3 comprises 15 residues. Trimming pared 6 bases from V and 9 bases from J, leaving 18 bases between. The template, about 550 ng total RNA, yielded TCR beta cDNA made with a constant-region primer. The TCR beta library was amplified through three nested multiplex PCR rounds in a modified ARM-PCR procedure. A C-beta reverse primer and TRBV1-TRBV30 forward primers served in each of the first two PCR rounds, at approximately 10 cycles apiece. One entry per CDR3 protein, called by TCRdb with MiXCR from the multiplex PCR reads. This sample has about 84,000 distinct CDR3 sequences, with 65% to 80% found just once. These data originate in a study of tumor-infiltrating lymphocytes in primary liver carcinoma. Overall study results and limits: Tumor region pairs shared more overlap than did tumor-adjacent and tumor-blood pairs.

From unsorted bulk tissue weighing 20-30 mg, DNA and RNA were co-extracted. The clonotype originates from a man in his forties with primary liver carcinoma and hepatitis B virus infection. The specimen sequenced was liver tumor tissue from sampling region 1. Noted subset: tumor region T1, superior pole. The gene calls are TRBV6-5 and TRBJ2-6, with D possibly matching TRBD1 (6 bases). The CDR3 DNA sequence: TGTGCCAGCAGCAACAGACAGGTCTGGGTCAACGTCCTGACTTTC. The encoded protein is CASSNRQVWVNVLTF.